Following are 11 T cell receptor beta chains from one sample sequenced in a study of T cell changes during pregnancy in multiple sclerosis. The protocol was immunoSEQ multiplex PCR, while the TCRdb copy is restricted to in-frame clones and leaves out a portion. The sample holds 50,000 to 80,000 clones, just under 95% seen once. The starting material was peripheral blood, obtained in the second trimester of pregnancy. These receptors were taken from a female donor with multiple sclerosis, enrolled in a pregnancy study.

The chain is built from TRBV30 and TRBJ1-1; 10 positions agree with TRBD1. The V gene's germline CDR1 is GTSNPN and CDR2 SVGIG (reference sequence). V lost 1 base, J lost 4 bases, and 0 bases stayed unmatched. This CDR3 region has 13 residues. The CDR3 coding sequence is TGTGCCTGGAGTGGGGACAGGGGCACTGAAGCTTTCTTT. The encoded protein is CAWSGDRGTEAFF.

The chain is built from TRBV5-1 and TRBJ2-7; 7 bases are a match to TRBD1. Germline CDR1 SGHRS, CDR2 YFSETQ. V shed 4 bases and J 6 bases; nucleotides not matched to a gene: 10. The CDR3 has 14 amino acids. The CDR3, as DNA: TGCGCCAGCAGCCCGACCAGACAGGGATTCGAGCAGTACTTC. This translates into CASSPTRQGFEQYF.

CDR3 coding DNA: TGTGCCAGCAGTTACAAAAGCTCCTACGAGCAGTACTTC. This encodes CASSYKSSYEQYF. The chain couples TRBV27 to TRBJ2-7; D unresolved. V was clipped by 4 bases and J by 0 bases, with 7 bases between them. Looked up from germline, CDR1 is MNHEY and CDR2 is SMNVEV (reference sequence). This CDR3 is 13 amino acids long.

This clone was counted between two and nine times. V usage is TRBV7-9 and J usage is TRBJ2-3, with D perhaps matching TRBD2 (5 bases). The germline gives CDR1 SEHNR, CDR2 FQNEAQ (reference sequence). V was trimmed by 3 bases and J by 2 bases, leaving 15 bases between them. There are 16 residues in the CDR3. CDR3 nucleotide sequence: TGTGCCAGCAGCTTTCGGGGTAACGAGCACACAGATACGCAGTATTTT. Protein sequence: CASSFRGNEHTDTQYF.

The chain links TRBV7-3 to TRBJ2-7; 11 positions match TRBD2. The junction had 6 bases not matched to a gene; V was cut back by 3 bases and J by 5 bases. This CDR3 comprises 15 residues. Germline V gene sequence: CDR1 SGHTA, CDR2 FQGTGA. CDR3 sequence: CASSFASGRPHEQYF. The CDR3 DNA reads as TGTGCCAGCAGCTTTGCTAGCGGGAGGCCCCACGAGCAGTACTTC.

As regards this clone: The sample carries other DNA sequences with the same CDR3. This chain joins TRBV5-6 and TRBJ2-5, with D possibly TRBD1 on 5 matching bases. Germline CDR1 is SGHDT and CDR2 is YYEEEE. The CDR3 covers 14 residues. V gave up 0 bases and J gave up 2 bases, with 8 bases separating them. The CDR3 region has the DNA TGTGCCAGCAGCTTGGGCTCAGGGCAAGAGACCCAGTACTTC. Translating gives CASSLGSGQETQYF.

J is TRBJ2-7 and V is TRBV6-6, with TRBD1 as a possible D gene (7 bases). From germline, CDR1 is MNHNY and CDR2 SVGAGI (reference sequence). The CDR3 runs 14 residues. With 6 bases removed from V and 5 bases from J, the gap between germline ends came to 17 bases. CDR3 in amino acids: CASSQRRGPDEQYF. The CDR3 DNA is TGTGCCAGCAGCCAACGGAGGGGGCCCGACGAGCAGTACTTC.

This chain links TRBV28 with TRBJ2-7, with D perhaps TRBD2 (6 bases). Germline V lookup: CDR1 MDHEN, CDR2 SYDVKM. This CDR3 is built from 12 residues. With 7 bases removed from V and 3 bases from J, the gap between germline ends came to 10 bases. The CDR3 coding sequence is TGTGCCAGCACCCTCGGGGGCTACGAGCAGTACTTC. Encoded protein: CASTLGGYEQYF. Filled out from reference TRBV28 and TRBJ2-7, the complete variable domain reads DVKVTQSSRYLVKRTGEKVFLECVQDMDHENMFWYRQDPGLGLRLIYFSYDVKMKEKGDIPEGYSVSREKKERFSLILESASTNQTSMYLCASTLGGYEQYFGPGTRLTVT.

V usage is TRBV10-2 and J usage is TRBJ1-1; no firm D call. This CDR3 contains 14 residues. Looked up from germline, CDR1 is WSHSY and CDR2 is SAAADI. The ends were cut back, 0 bases at V and 7 bases at J, with 12 bases in the middle. The CDR3 region has the DNA TGCGCCAGCAGTGAGTCGAGGCAGACGGGTGAAGCTTTCTTT. It is translated as CASSESRQTGEAFF.

The chain is built from TRBV5-1 and TRBJ1-2; D is unclear. Germline V gene data show CDR1 as SGHRS and CDR2 as YFSETQ. The CDR3 is made up of 14 amino acids. Trimming pared 6 bases from V and 1 base from J, leaving 13 bases between. CDR3: CASTRESFNYGYTF. For the CDR3, the DNA is TGCGCCAGCACCCGAGAGAGTTTTAACTATGGCTACACCTTC.

The genes are TRBV4-3 and TRBJ2-7; 7 positions match TRBD1. Germline V gene data show CDR1 as LGHNA and CDR2 as YSLEER. CDR3 length equals 13 residues. After removal of 3 bases from V and 7 bases from J, the junction contained 6 bases not matched to a gene. The CDR3 spells CASSHDTGDEQYF. CDR3 bases: TGCGCCAGCAGCCACGATACAGGGGATGAGCAGTACTTC.